This entry lists 21 T cell receptor beta chains sequenced from one sample in a study of Ad26.COV2.S vaccination and SARS-CoV-2 variants. Repertoires were generated with immunoSEQ multiplex PCR, while TCRdb's copy carries only in-frame clones and drops some. Of around 400,000 clones listed, around 82% are singletons. As for treatment: around 19 received Ad26.COV2.S at low or high dose, single or two shots; several received placebo; per-sample allocation not given. On day 63 after the first injection, vaccine and placebo recipients gave samples. Material: peripheral blood, obtained in a trial of Ad26.COV2.S vaccine versus placebo. Receptors originate from a person between 18 and 60 years old who received the Ad26.COV2.S COVID-19 vaccine or a placebo.

On this clone itself: This sample also contains other DNA sequences that code for the same CDR3. This chain joins TRBV7-2 and TRBJ1-5; D ambiguous. Germline V gene data show CDR1 as SGHTA and CDR2 as FQGNSA. The CDR3 has 13 amino acids. V shed 1 base and J shed 7 bases, with 8 bases lying between them. Written as DNA, the CDR3 is TGTGCCAGCAGCTTAGGAGGTGGACAGCCCCAGCATTTT. It yields the protein CASSLGGGQPQHF.

The rearrangement joins TRBV6-5 to TRBJ2-7; D is possibly TRBD1 (7 bases). The length of the CDR3 is 13 residues. The germline V gene has CDR1 MNHEY and CDR2 SVGAGI. V dropped 7 bases and J dropped 7 bases, with 17 bases sitting between them. The DNA for the CDR3 is TGTGCCAGCAAACGAGGGGGCGCGGGGGAGCAGTACTTC. Its protein product is CASKRGGAGEQYF.

This sequence joins TRBV7-9 and TRBJ2-7; D is unclear. Trimming removed 8 bases from V and 0 bases from J, with 8 bases in between. This CDR3 is 12 amino acids long. In germline, CDR1 is SEHNR, CDR2 FQNEAQ (reference sequence). The CDR3 protein is CASRLGSYEQYF. In DNA, the CDR3 is TGTGCCAGCCGGTTGGGCTCCTACGAGCAGTACTTC.

The gene calls are TRBV19 and TRBJ2-3, with 7 bases lining up with TRBD1. The V gene's germline CDR1 is LNHDA and CDR2 SQIVND (reference sequence). This CDR3 region has 17 residues. The junction had 8 bases not matched to a gene; V was cut back by 0 bases and J by 2 bases. CDR3 sequence reads: CASSIDLTGPYTDTQYF. As DNA, the CDR3 is TGTGCCAGTAGTATAGATCTGACAGGGCCTTACACAGATACGCAGTATTTT.

The chain combines TRBV25-1 with TRBJ1-4; D gene uncertain. CDR3 length equals 15 residues. CDR1 and CDR2 (germline): MGHDK, SYGVNS. V was trimmed by 3 bases and J by 0 bases, leaving 8 bases between them. CDR3 sequence (DNA): TGTGCCAGCAGTGACCCGGGCCCAACTAATGAAAAACTGTTTTTT. Its protein is CASSDPGPTNEKLFF.

This clone came up once. The J gene is TRBJ1-1, the V gene TRBV11-3; D perhaps matches TRBD1 (5 bases). Trimming shortened V by 0 bases and J by 1 base, and 15 bases separated the two germline ends. The germline CDR1 and CDR2 sequences are SGHNT and YENEEA. The CDR3 runs to 17 residues. Here the CDR3 reads CASSLEGRGAPNTEAFF. For the CDR3, the DNA is TGTGCCAGCAGCTTAGAAGGGCGCGGGGCACCGAACACTGAAGCTTTCTTT. The entire variable domain, with the rest obtained from reference TRBV11-3 and TRBJ1-1, is as follows: EAGVVQSPRYKIIEKKQPVAFWCNPISGHNTLYWYLQNLGQGPELLIRYENEEAVDDSQLPKDRFSAERLKGVDSTLKIQPAELGDSAVYLCASSLEGRGAPNTEAFFGQGTRLTVV.

The chain has TRBV5-6 and TRBJ1-1; D unclear. V lost 4 bases to trimming and J lost 2 bases, with 9 bases between them. This CDR3 region has 13 residues. Germline loops: CDR1 SGHDT, CDR2 YYEEEE. CDR3 nucleotide sequence: TGTGCCAGCAGCCCGGGCCCTAACACTGAAGCTTTCTTT. Amino acid sequence: CASSPGPNTEAFF.

The rearrangement uses TRBV3-1 (or the pseudogene TRBV3-2) and TRBJ1-1, with a possible D match to TRBD1 (5 bases). Looked up from germline, CDR1 is LGHDT and CDR2 is YNNKEL (reference sequence). Trimming removed 0 bases from V and 6 bases from J, with 20 bases in between. The CDR3 covers 17 residues. The CDR3 nucleotides are TGTGCCAGCAGCCAAGATCGGAGGGGCAGGGTTGGGGCTGAAGCTTTCTTT. Protein product: CASSQDRRGRVGAEAFF.

The J gene is TRBJ1-1, the V gene TRBV9; 7 nucleotides match TRBD1. This CDR3 has 15 residues. V was pared by 0 bases and J by 4 bases, with 6 bases of the junction left unmatched. In germline, CDR1 is SGDLS, CDR2 YYNGEE. CDR3 in DNA: TGTGCCAGCAGCGTAGGGGTACAGGGGAGCACTGAAGCTTTCTTT. Translation: CASSVGVQGSTEAFF.

This clone was detected only a few times. The chain has TRBV5-1 and TRBJ2-7, with 8 bases fitting TRBD2. CDR1 SGHRS and CDR2 YFSETQ come from the germline V gene. V dropped 2 bases and J dropped 6; count of bases not matched to a gene: 7. This CDR3 comprises 14 residues. The chain's CDR3 is CASSLRAGVSEQYF. The CDR3 DNA follows: TGCGCCAGCAGCTTAAGAGCGGGAGTCTCCGAGCAGTACTTC.

The rearrangement joins TRBV12-3 or TRBV12-4 to TRBJ1-2; D possibly corresponds to TRBD1 (5 bases). Trimming removed 5 bases from V and 2 bases from J, with 9 bases in between. This CDR3 is built from 13 residues. The CDR3 DNA reads TGTGCCAGCAGTGTGGGGACCAACTATGGCTACACCTTC. It is translated as CASSVGTNYGYTF.

The rearrangement uses TRBV11-3 and TRBJ1-3; TRBD1 matches at 10 bases. The CDR3 sequence is 11 residues long. Per germline, CDR1 SGHNT and CDR2 YENEEA. J was trimmed by 16 bases and V by 3 bases; bases with no gene match: 3. CDR3 amino acids: CASSLVGQGYF. The CDR3 nucleotides read TGTGCCAGCAGCTTGGTGGGACAGGGGTATTTT.

The chain recombines TRBV29-1 with TRBJ2-3; 8 bases align to TRBD1. The CDR3 totals 14 residues. Germline V gene sequence: CDR1 SQVTM, CDR2 ANQGSEA. J lost 1 base, V lost 8 bases, and 8 bases had no gene match. The DNA of the CDR3 is TGCAGCCTTTTTAGGGGACAGGGCACAGATACGCAGTATTTT. Protein: CSLFRGQGTDTQYF.

CDR3 sequence (DNA): TGTGCCAGCAGCTGGGGGAGGGCTGAAGCTTTCTTT. Translating gives CASSWGRAEAFF. This sequence joins TRBV11-2 and TRBJ1-1, with a weak D call TRBD1 (5 bases). The V gene's germline CDR1 is SGHAT and CDR2 FQNNGV. Trimming took 4 bases from V and 6 from J, leaving 9 bases between them. The CDR3 sequence is 12 residues long.

The gene calls are TRBV5-1 and TRBJ2-1; a weak D match, TRBD1 (5 bases). The germline V gene has CDR1 SGHRS and CDR2 YFSETQ. V shed 0 bases and J shed 5 bases, with 15 bases lying between them. This CDR3 has 16 residues. CDR3 region: CASSLGLGVRHNEQFF. CDR3 in DNA: TGCGCCAGCAGCTTGGGGCTAGGGGTGAGACACAATGAGCAGTTCTTC.

This clone has just one count. The chain has TRBV19 and TRBJ2-1, with D perhaps being TRBD1 or TRBD2 (5 bases each). Germline CDR1 reads LNHDA; CDR2 reads SQIVND (reference sequence). V was cut by 5 bases and J by 6 bases, with 20 bases left in between. The CDR3 length is 16 residues. Here the CDR3 reads CASSVLRVARGNEQFF. CDR3 nucleotides: TGTGCCAGTAGTGTACTCCGGGTCGCGAGGGGCAATGAGCAGTTCTTC. The variable domain in full, completed from reference TRBV19 and TRBJ2-1, reads DGGITQSPKYLFRKEGQNVTLSCEQNLNHDAMYWYRQDPGQGLRLIYYSQIVNDFQKGDIAEGYSVSREKKESFPLTVTSAQKNPTAFYLCASSVLRVARGNEQFFGPGTRLTVL.

This rearrangement joins TRBV4-1 to TRBJ2-5, with no clear D. Germline V gives CDR1 MGHRA, CDR2 YSYEKL. The V end was cut by 3 bases, the J end by 2 bases, with 16 bases between. This CDR3 contains 16 residues. CDR3 nucleotides: TGCGCCAGCAGCCAGGTCCGTCTAGGGTCACAAGAGACCCAGTACTTC. Amino acid sequence: CASSQVRLGSQETQYF.

The chain couples TRBV15 to TRBJ1-6, with a possible D match to TRBD1 (5 bases). The CDR3 is 14 amino acids. Germline V gene lookup returns CDR1 LNHNV and CDR2 YYDKDF (reference sequence). Trimming cost V 5 bases and J 12 bases, with 17 bases left between them. DNA of the CDR3: TGTGCCACCAGCCCCTCCCTCTATGGGGGACCCCTCCACTTT. This encodes CATSPSLYGGPLHF.

V is TRBV2 and J is TRBJ1-6; D unresolved. The CDR3 contains 15 residues. Between the trimmed V and J ends, which lost 1 base and 4 bases, there was a span of 8 bases. The germline gives CDR1 SNHLY, CDR2 FYNNEI. The CDR3 sequence: CASSEEEVYNSPLHF. The CDR3 DNA follows: TGTGCCAGCAGTGAAGAGGAGGTATATAATTCACCCCTCCACTTT.

The chain joins TRBV29-1 to TRBJ1-5, with 9 bases that match TRBD1. Germline V lookup: CDR1 SQVTM, CDR2 ANQGSEA. The CDR3 has 13 amino acids. The junction had 7 bases not matched to a gene; V was cut back by 6 bases and J by 7 bases. The CDR3 region is CSVGQGSGQPQHF. The CDR3 DNA reads TGCAGCGTAGGACAGGGGAGTGGGCAGCCCCAGCATTTT.

The V call is TRBV15, the J call TRBJ1-1, with unresolved D. V dropped 0 bases and J dropped 3 bases, with 5 bases sitting between them. CDR1 LNHNV and CDR2 YYDKDF come from the germline V gene (reference sequence). This CDR3 has 13 amino acids. The CDR3 region is CATSRDSDTEAFF. In nucleotides, the CDR3 is TGTGCCACCAGCAGAGACAGTGACACTGAAGCTTTCTTT.